These 21 T cell receptor beta chains share one sample of origin, sequenced in a study of post-analysis software for immune sequencing data. Unique molecular identifiers were built into the TCR beta cDNA libraries. TCRdb used MiXCR to reprocess the PCR reads, holding one entry per CDR3 protein. The sample lists about 380,000 distinct CDR3 sequences, less than 35% occurring once. Which antigens these TCRs recognize remains unknown. Study results and caveats: About 5 TRBV segments (TRBV5-6, TRBV5-1 and TRBV20-1 among them) occurred more frequently in patients than in controls.

The specimen was blood. The receptors derive from a girl aged 10 to 17 with multiple sclerosis.

This clonotype was detected a few times. The chain is built from TRBV20-1 and TRBJ1-2; D is undetermined. The ends were cut back, 0 bases at V and 8 bases at J, with 16 bases in the middle. Germline CDR1 and CDR2: DFQATT and SNEGSKA (reference sequence). The CDR3 totals 14 residues. DNA of the CDR3: TGCAGTGCTAGAGACGTTAACTCAATGGAGGGCTACACCTTC. It is translated as CSARDVNSMEGYTF.

In DNA form, the CDR3 reads TGTGCCAGCAGCTCGACCGGGGGGGCCGGTGATACGCAGTATTTT. It yields the protein CASSSTGGAGDTQYF. The chain joins TRBV7-2 to TRBJ2-3, with 8 bases lining up with TRBD2. The V segment lost 4 bases and the J segment 6 bases; nucleotides outside the gene matches: 9. The CDR3 runs to 15 residues. Germline-derived CDR1 and CDR2 are SGHTA and FQGNSA. The whole variable domain, remainder taken from reference TRBV7-2 and TRBJ2-3, is GAGVSQSPSNKVTEKGKDVELRCDPISGHTALYWYRQSLGQGLEFLIYFQGNSAPDKSGLPSDRFSAERTGGSVSTLTIQRTQQEDSAVYLCASSSTGGAGDTQYFGPGTRLTVL.

This clonotype appeared a single time. This chain connects TRBV3-1 to TRBJ2-7; D possibly corresponds to TRBD2 (5 bases). With 3 bases removed from V and 0 bases from J, the gap between germline ends came to 9 bases. The CDR3 runs 14 residues. Germline-derived CDR1 and CDR2 are LGHDT and YNNKEL (reference sequence). This CDR3 reads CASSQRASSYEQYF. The CDR3 DNA follows: TGTGCCAGCAGCCAGCGGGCGAGCTCCTACGAGCAGTACTTC.

This chain uses TRBV9 with TRBJ2-7; D is possibly TRBD2 (6 bases). The germline gives CDR1 SGDLS, CDR2 YYNGEE. CDR3 size: 15 residues. V gave up 4 bases and J gave up 3 bases, with 17 bases separating them. Here the CDR3 reads CASSPLVSGLYEQYF. For the CDR3, the DNA is TGTGCCAGCAGCCCCCTGGTTAGCGGACTCTACGAGCAGTACTTC.

J is TRBJ2-2 and V is TRBV28; D not resolved. Trimming removed 6 bases at V and 5 bases at J, with 10 bases between. Looked up from germline, CDR1 is MDHEN and CDR2 is SYDVKM. The CDR3 is 13 residues long. CDR3 coding DNA: TGTGCCAGCAGCCCCCCGGGTACCGGGGAGCTGTTTTTT. This sequence encodes CASSPPGTGELFF.

In its sample, this clonotype was seen a few times. V gene TRBV6-5 combines with J gene TRBJ2-7, with unresolved D. This CDR3 has 13 residues. The V end lost 3 bases, the J end lost 0 bases, and 6 bases lay between the germline ends. Germline V gene sequence: CDR1 MNHEY, CDR2 SVGAGI. The CDR3 here is CASSYESSYEQYF. DNA for the CDR3: TGTGCCAGCAGTTATGAGAGCTCCTACGAGCAGTACTTC.

The chain combines TRBV20-1 with TRBJ1-1; a possible D gene is TRBD1 (6 bases). V lost 5 bases and J lost 1, with 11 bases in between. The CDR3 length is 13 residues. The germline CDR1 and CDR2 sequences are DFQATT and SNEGSKA (reference sequence). The CDR3 sequence is CSAGGRPNTEAFF. The CDR3 nucleotides are TGCAGTGCTGGGGGGCGGCCGAACACTGAAGCTTTCTTT.

The chain carries TRBV21-1 and TRBJ2-7; the table's D call of TRBD2 was not tested on the DNA. TRBV21-1 is designated a pseudogene. CDR3 length equals 13 residues. The CDR3 bases are TGTGCCAGCAGCAAAGAAGCGGAGGGCGAGCAGTACTTC. It is translated as CASSKEAEGEQYF.

The chain has TRBV5-1 and TRBJ2-5; TRBD1 agrees at 8 bases. The CDR3 runs 15 residues. In germline, CDR1 is SGHRS, CDR2 YFSETQ. Trimming took 1 base from V and 2 from J; bases not matched to a gene: 4. CDR3 bases: TGCGCCAGCAGCTTGAGGACAGGGATGCAAGAGACCCAGTACTTC. Encoded protein: CASSLRTGMQETQYF.

The chain is built from TRBV7-9 and TRBJ2-3; D is unclear. The CDR3 consists of 16 residues. V was clipped by 1 base and J by 1 base, with 12 bases between them. Per the germline V gene, CDR1 is SEHNR and CDR2 is FQNEAQ (reference sequence). CDR3 sequence: CASSLDGTLGTDTQYF. The CDR3, as DNA: TGTGCCAGCAGCTTAGATGGTACCCTTGGCACAGATACGCAGTATTTT.

The chain employs TRBV21-1 and TRBJ1-5; the table's D gene call, TRBD1, was not cross checked with the DNA. TRBV21-1 is noted as a pseudogene. This CDR3 region has 15 residues. The CDR3 is CASNLGQFSNQPQHF. The CDR3 region has the DNA TGTGCCAGCAACCTAGGACAGTTTAGCAATCAGCCCCAGCATTTT.

This clonotype was recorded a few times. The V and J genes are TRBV28 and TRBJ1-2, with 8 bases matching TRBD1. The CDR3 extends over 16 amino acids. From germline, CDR1 is MDHEN and CDR2 SYDVKM. With 6 bases clipped from V and 4 bases from J, the junction kept 13 bases outside the gene matches. The CDR3 here is CASSRDRLNRGYGYTF. The CDR3 DNA sequence: TGTGCCAGCAGCCGGGACAGGCTCAATCGGGGCTATGGCTACACCTTC.

This clonotype was seen a handful of times. The chain uses TRBV7-9 and TRBJ2-7; unclear D gene. V lost 0 bases and J lost 0, with 6 bases in between. Per the germline V gene, CDR1 is SEHNR and CDR2 is FQNEAQ (reference sequence). The CDR3 totals 14 residues. This chain's CDR3 is CASSLASSSYEQYF. The CDR3 nucleotides are TGTGCCAGCAGCTTAGCCTCAAGCTCCTACGAGCAGTACTTC. Full variable domain (rest looked up from reference TRBV7-9 and TRBJ2-7): DTGVSQNPRHKITKRGQNVTFRCDPISEHNRLYWYRQTLGQGPEFLTYFQNEAQLEKSRLLSDRFSAERPKGSFSTLEIQRTEQGDSAMYLCASSLASSSYEQYFGPGTRLTVT.

This clonotype was observed at least ten times. The chain joins TRBV29-1 to TRBJ2-7, with D perhaps matching TRBD1 (5 bases). This CDR3 contains 13 residues. V lost 7 bases and J 0 bases, leaving 13 bases between the germline ends. Germline V gives CDR1 SQVTM, CDR2 ANQGSEA. The CDR3 DNA is TGCAGCGCCCTGGACACCGCCTCCTACGAGCAGTACTTC. Translation: CSALDTASYEQYF.

This clonotype was recorded a few times. The chain combines TRBV28 with TRBJ2-4; 10 bases line up with TRBD1. Germline CDR1 MDHEN, CDR2 SYDVKM. The CDR3 is made up of 15 amino acids. The V and J ends lost 5 bases and 7 bases, in that order; junction bases with no gene match: 8. The chain's CDR3 is CASSLTDRGGNIQYF. The CDR3 DNA follows: TGTGCCAGCAGTCTGACGGACAGGGGGGGGAACATTCAGTACTTC.

The chain has TRBV5-1 and TRBJ2-1, with D perhaps TRBD1 (6 bases). Germline CDR1 and CDR2: SGHRS and YFSETQ. The CDR3 runs 15 residues. V gave up 5 bases and J gave up 0 bases, with 12 bases separating them. CDR3 sequence: CASRQDRRSYNEQFF. The CDR3 DNA reads TGCGCCAGCAGACAAGACAGGCGCTCCTACAATGAGCAGTTCTTC. Full variable domain (remainder filled in from reference TRBV5-1 and TRBJ2-1): KAGVTQTPRYLIKTRGQQVTLSCSPISGHRSVSWYQQTPGQGLQFLFEYFSETQRNKGNFPGRFSGRQFSNSRSEMNVSTLELGDSALYLCASRQDRRSYNEQFFGPGTRLTVL.

This clonotype was counted a few times. This chain links TRBV20-1 with TRBJ2-1; 7 bases are shared with TRBD1. The V gene end was trimmed by 5 bases and the J gene end by 0 bases; junction bases not matched to a gene: 4. The germline CDR1 and CDR2 sequences are DFQATT and SNEGSKA (reference sequence). This CDR3 is 14 amino acids long. CDR3 protein: CSAAGDSSYNEQFF. Written as DNA, the CDR3 is TGCAGTGCTGCCGGGGACAGCTCCTACAATGAGCAGTTCTTC.

The genes are TRBV14 and TRBJ2-3; D is undetermined. CDR3 length: 16 amino acids. CDR1 is SGHDN and CDR2 is FVKESK in the germline V gene. Trimming cost V 8 bases and J 3 bases, with 21 bases left between them. The CDR3 loop is CASFPKVGARTDTQYF. The CDR3 coding sequence is TGTGCCAGCTTTCCAAAGGTAGGAGCTCGGACAGATACGCAGTATTTT. Based on the CDR3 plus reference TRBV14 and TRBJ2-3, the full variable domain is EAGVTQFPSHSVIEKGQTVTLRCDPISGHDNLYWYRRVMGKEIKFLLHFVKESKQDESGMPNNRFLAERTGGTYSTLKVQPAELEDSGVYFCASFPKVGARTDTQYFGPGTRLTVL.

In this sample, this clonotype turned up many times. The chain employs TRBV20-1 and TRBJ2-7; 7 bases are a match to TRBD1. This CDR3 region has 14 residues. V lost 1 base, J lost 3 bases, and 6 bases stayed unmatched. CDR1 DFQATT and CDR2 SNEGSKA come from the germline V gene (reference sequence). CDR3 region: CSARAETGVYEQYF. The CDR3 region has the DNA TGCAGTGCTAGAGCTGAAACAGGGGTCTACGAGCAGTACTTC.

This clonotype was seen a few times. This chain connects TRBV5-1 to TRBJ2-2, with D tentatively TRBD1 (6 bases). The V end lost 2 bases, the J end lost 6 bases, and 17 bases lay between the germline ends. Germline V gives CDR1 SGHRS, CDR2 YFSETQ. The length of the CDR3 is 16 residues. The CDR3 DNA follows: TGCGCCAGCAGCTTTCAACGGGTGGGGGCCGCCGGGGAGCTGTTTTTT. Its translation is CASSFQRVGAAGELFF.

This sequence joins TRBV5-5 and TRBJ1-1, with D possibly matching TRBD1 (5 bases). The ends were cut back, 3 bases at V and 1 base at J, with 13 bases in the middle. CDR3 length: 15 residues. Germline V gene lookup returns CDR1 SGHKS and CDR2 YYEKEE (reference sequence). For the CDR3, the DNA is TGTGCCAGCAGCTCCCCAGACAGATGGAACACTGAAGCTTTCTTT. Its translation: CASSSPDRWNTEAFF.